One sample yielded the 5 T cell receptor beta chains listed below, sequenced in a study of metastatic and nonmetastatic thyroid tumors. TCRdb recomputed clones from the PCR reads via MiXCR. The sample lists around 20,000 clones; under 35% were seen once. Ahead of thyroid surgery, no patient had received treatment of any kind. The material sequenced was blood. All receptors come from a female donor with papillary thyroid cancer or a benign thyroid nodule (not recorded which). Some clones in this sample may be carry-over from other donors' samples.

This clone was recorded at least ten times. This may come from a read error, since a much larger clone is one base off. The rearrangement uses TRBV19 and TRBJ1-5, with 9 bases aligning to TRBD1. The CDR3 length is 16 residues. CDR1 LNHDA and CDR2 SQIVND come from the germline V gene (reference sequence). CDR3 sequence (DNA): TGTGCCAGTAGTCGCCCCGGGACAGGGAGCAATCAGCCCCGGCATTTT. As protein: CASSRPGTGSNQPRHF.

This chain connects TRBV5-4 to TRBJ2-1; D not certain. Trimming took off 6 bases at V and 0 bases at J, with 13 bases between the two ends. Germline V gene data show CDR1 as SGHNT and CDR2 as YYREEE (reference sequence). The CDR3 runs 15 residues. As DNA, the CDR3 is TGTGCCAGCAAAACGGGCGGACGCTCCTACAATGAGCAGTTCTTC. Its translation is CASKTGGRSYNEQFF.

By share of the sample, this clone is medium-sized (0.01 to 0.1%). The gene calls are TRBV27 and TRBJ1-5; D might be TRBD1 (5 bases). The ends were cut back, 5 bases at V and 9 bases at J, with 14 bases in the middle. Germline V gene sequence: CDR1 MNHEY, CDR2 SMNVEV (reference sequence). CDR3 length: 13 residues. CDR3 sequence reads: CASSRTGGGPQHF. The DNA of the CDR3 is TGTGCCAGCAGTCGCACAGGTGGAGGGCCCCAGCATTTT.

This chain uses TRBV30 with TRBJ1-1; TRBD1 is a possible D gene (6 bases). The CDR3 is 13 residues long. The V gene lost 7 bases and the J gene lost 2 bases, with 14 bases spanning the gap. Germline lookup yields CDR1 GTSNPN and CDR2 SVGIG (reference sequence). DNA of the CDR3: TGTGCCTTCCGAGGGGGGGGAAACACTGAAGCTTTCTTT. Translating gives CAFRGGGNTEAFF.

This clone was counted only a few times. Here the CDR3 DNA reads TGCAGCGTTGAAGATGTATTGGGGACAGGGGGCAATGAGCAGTTCTTC. Translated, it gives CSVEDVLGTGGNEQFF. The chain has TRBV29-1 and TRBJ2-1; 11 bases line up with TRBD1. Unmatched junction bases numbered 7, after V lost 0 bases and J lost 6 bases. Looked up from germline, CDR1 is SQVTM and CDR2 is ANQGSEA. The CDR3 has 16 amino acids.